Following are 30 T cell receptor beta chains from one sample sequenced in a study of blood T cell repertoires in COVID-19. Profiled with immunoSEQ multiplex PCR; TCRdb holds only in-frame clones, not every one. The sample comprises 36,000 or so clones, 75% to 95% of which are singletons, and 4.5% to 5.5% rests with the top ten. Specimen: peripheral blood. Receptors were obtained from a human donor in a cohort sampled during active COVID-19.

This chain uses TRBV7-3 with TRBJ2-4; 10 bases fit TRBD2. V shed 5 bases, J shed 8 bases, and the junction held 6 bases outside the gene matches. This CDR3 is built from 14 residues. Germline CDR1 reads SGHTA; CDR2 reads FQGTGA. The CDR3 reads CASSKRAGGDIQYF. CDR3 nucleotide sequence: TGTGCCAGCAGCAAAAGAGCGGGAGGGGACATTCAGTACTTC.

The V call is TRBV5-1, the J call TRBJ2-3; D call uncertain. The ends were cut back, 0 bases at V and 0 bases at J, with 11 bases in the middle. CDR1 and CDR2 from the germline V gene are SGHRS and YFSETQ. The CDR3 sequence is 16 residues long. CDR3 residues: CASSLDFSTSTDTQYF. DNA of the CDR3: TGCGCCAGCAGCTTGGACTTCTCCACTAGCACAGATACGCAGTATTTT.

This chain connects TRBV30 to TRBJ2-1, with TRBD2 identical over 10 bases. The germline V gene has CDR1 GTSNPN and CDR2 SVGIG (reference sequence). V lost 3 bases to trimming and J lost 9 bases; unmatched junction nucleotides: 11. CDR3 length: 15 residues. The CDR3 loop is CAWRSGTSVMSEQFF. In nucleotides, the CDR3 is TGTGCCTGGAGAAGCGGGACTAGCGTTATGAGTGAGCAGTTCTTC. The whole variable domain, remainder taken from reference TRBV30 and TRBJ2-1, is SQTIHQWPATLVQPVGSPLSLECTVEGTSNPNLYWYRQAAGRGLQLLFYSVGIGQISSEVPQNLSASRPQDRQFILSSKKLLLSDSGFYLCAWRSGTSVMSEQFFGPGTRLTVL.

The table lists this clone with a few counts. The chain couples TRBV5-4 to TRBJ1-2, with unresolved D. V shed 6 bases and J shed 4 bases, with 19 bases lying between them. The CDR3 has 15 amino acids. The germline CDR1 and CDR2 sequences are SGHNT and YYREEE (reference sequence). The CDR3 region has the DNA TGTGCCAGCACCCCACAATCCCGACGGGGCTATGGCTACACCTTC. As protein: CASTPQSRRGYGYTF.

In DNA, the CDR3 is TGTGCCAGCAGTGCCTGGGCAAAAAAGAACACTGAAGCTTTCTTT. This translates into CASSAWAKKNTEAFF. This chain uses TRBV2 with TRBJ1-1; D ambiguous. V gave up 4 bases and J gave up 1 base, with 13 bases separating them. CDR3 length: 15 residues. Germline CDR1 is SNHLY and CDR2 is FYNNEI.

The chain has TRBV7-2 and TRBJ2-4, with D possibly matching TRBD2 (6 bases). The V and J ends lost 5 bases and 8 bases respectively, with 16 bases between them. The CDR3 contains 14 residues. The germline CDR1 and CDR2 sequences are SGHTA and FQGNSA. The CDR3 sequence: CASSTSGGSDIQYF. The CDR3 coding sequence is TGTGCCAGCAGCACCTCCGGGGGTTCGGACATTCAGTACTTC.

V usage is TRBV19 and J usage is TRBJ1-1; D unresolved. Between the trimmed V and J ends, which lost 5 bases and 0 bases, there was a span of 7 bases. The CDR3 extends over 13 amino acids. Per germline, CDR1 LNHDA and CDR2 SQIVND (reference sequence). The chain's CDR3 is CASSSQVNTEAFF. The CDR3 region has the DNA TGTGCCAGTAGTTCTCAGGTGAACACTGAAGCTTTCTTT.

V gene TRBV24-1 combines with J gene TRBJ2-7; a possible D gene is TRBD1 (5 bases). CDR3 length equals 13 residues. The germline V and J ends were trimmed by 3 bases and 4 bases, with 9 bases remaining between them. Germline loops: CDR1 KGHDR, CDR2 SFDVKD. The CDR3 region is CATSDGQGYEQYF. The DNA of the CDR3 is TGTGCCACCAGTGATGGGCAGGGTTACGAGCAGTACTTC.

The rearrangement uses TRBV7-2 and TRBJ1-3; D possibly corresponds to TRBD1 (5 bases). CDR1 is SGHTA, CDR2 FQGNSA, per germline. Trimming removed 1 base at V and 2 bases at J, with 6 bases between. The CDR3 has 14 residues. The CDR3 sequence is CASSLVRAGNTIYF. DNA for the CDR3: TGTGCCAGCAGCTTAGTCAGGGCTGGAAACACCATATATTTT.

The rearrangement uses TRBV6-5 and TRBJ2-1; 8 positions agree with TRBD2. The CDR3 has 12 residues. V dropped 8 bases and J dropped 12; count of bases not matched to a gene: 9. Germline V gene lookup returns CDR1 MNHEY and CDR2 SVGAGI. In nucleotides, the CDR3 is TGTGCCAGCGGCCGAAGCGGGAGTGGGCAGTTCTTC. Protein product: CASGRSGSGQFF.

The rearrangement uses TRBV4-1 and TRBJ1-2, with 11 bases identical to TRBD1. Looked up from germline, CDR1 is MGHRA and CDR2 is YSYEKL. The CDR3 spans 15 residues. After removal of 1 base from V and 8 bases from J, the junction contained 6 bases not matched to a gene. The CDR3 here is CASSQGWTGGIGYTF. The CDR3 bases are TGCGCCAGCAGCCAAGGGTGGACAGGGGGCATAGGCTACACCTTC.

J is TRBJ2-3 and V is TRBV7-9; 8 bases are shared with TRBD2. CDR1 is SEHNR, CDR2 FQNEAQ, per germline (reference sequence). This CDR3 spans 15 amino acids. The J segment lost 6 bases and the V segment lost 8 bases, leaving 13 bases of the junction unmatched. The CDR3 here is CASRIGAGGPDTQYF. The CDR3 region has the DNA TGTGCCAGCCGAATTGGGGCGGGAGGCCCGGATACGCAGTATTTT.

The CDR3 nucleotides are TGCGCCAGCAGCTTGGGTCTAGATTCCTACGAGCAGTACTTC. It codes for CASSLGLDSYEQYF. This rearrangement joins TRBV5-1 to TRBJ2-7; no clear D. Germline lookup yields CDR1 SGHRS and CDR2 YFSETQ. Trimming cost V 0 bases and J 1 base, with 8 bases left between them. CDR3 length equals 14 residues.

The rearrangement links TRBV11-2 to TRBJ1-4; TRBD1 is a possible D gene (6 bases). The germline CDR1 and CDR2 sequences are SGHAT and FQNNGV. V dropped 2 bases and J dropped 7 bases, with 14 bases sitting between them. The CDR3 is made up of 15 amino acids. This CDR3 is CASSLSLGAFEKLFF. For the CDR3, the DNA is TGTGCCAGCAGCTTATCGTTGGGGGCGTTTGAAAAACTGTTTTTT.

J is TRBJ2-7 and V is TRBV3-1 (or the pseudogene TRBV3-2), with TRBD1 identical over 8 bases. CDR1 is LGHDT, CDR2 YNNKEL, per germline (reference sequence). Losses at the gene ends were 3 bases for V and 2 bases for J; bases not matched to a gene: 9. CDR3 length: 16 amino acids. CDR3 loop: CASSQVRTGITYEQYF. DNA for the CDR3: TGTGCCAGCAGCCAGGTGCGGACAGGGATTACCTACGAGCAGTACTTC.

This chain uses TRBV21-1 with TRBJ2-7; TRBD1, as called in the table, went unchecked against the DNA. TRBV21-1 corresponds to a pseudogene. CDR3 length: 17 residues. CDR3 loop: CASSKPSAAGEVYEQYF. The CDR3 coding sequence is TGTGCCAGCAGCAAACCCTCCGCCGCAGGGGAAGTCTACGAGCAGTACTTC.

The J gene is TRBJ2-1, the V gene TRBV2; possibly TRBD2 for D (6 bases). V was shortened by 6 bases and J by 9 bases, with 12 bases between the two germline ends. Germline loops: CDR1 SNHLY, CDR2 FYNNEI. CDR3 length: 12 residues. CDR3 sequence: CASRGQEGEQFF. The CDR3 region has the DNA TGTGCCAGCAGAGGGCAGGAGGGTGAGCAGTTCTTC.

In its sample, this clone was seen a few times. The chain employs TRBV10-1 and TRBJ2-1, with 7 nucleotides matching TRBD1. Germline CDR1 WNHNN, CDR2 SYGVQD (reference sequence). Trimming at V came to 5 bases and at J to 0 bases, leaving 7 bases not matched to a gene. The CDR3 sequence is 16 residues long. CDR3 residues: CASSYRGKGSYNEQFF. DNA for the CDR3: TGCGCCAGCAGTTACAGGGGCAAAGGCTCCTACAATGAGCAGTTCTTC.

CDR3 in amino acids: CASSVAGGGTQYF. The CDR3 nucleotides read TGTGCCAGCAGCGTAGCGGGCGGGGGTACCCAGTACTTC. The rearrangement links TRBV9 to TRBJ2-5, with TRBD2 matching over 7 bases. This CDR3 spans 13 amino acids. V trimming: 0 bases; J trimming: 8 bases; junction bases outside the gene matches: 4. CDR1 and CDR2 (germline): SGDLS, YYNGEE.

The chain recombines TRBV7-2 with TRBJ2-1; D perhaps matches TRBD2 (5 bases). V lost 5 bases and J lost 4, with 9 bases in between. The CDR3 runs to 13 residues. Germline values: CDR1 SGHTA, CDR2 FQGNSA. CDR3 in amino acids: CASSRRAYNEQFF. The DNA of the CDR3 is TGTGCCAGCAGCAGGCGGGCTTACAATGAGCAGTTCTTC.

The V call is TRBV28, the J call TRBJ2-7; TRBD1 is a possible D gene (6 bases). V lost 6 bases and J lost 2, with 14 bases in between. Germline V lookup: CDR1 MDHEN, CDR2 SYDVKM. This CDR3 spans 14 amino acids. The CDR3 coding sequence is TGTGCCAGCAGAACTTATGGACAGACCTACGAGCAGTACTTC. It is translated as CASRTYGQTYEQYF.

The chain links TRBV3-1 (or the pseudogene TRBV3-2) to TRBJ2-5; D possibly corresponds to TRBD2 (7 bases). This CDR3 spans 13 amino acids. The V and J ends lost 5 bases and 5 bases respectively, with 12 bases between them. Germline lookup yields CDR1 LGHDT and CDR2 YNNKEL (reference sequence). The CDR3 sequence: CASSGGARETQYF. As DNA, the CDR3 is TGTGCCAGCAGCGGGGGGGCTAGGGAGACCCAGTACTTC.

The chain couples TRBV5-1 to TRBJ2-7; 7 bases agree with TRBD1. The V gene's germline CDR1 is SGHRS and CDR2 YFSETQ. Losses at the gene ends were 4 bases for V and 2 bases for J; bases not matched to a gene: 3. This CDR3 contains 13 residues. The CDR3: CASSPGTAYEQYF. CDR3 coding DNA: TGCGCCAGCAGCCCGGGGACAGCCTACGAGCAGTACTTC.

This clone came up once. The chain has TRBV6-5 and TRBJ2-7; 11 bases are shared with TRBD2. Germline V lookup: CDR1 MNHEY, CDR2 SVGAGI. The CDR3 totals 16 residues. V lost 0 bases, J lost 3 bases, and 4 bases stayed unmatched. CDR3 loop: CASSYSSSGRGYEQYF. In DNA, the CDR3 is TGTGCCAGCAGTTACTCGAGTAGCGGGAGGGGCTACGAGCAGTACTTC.

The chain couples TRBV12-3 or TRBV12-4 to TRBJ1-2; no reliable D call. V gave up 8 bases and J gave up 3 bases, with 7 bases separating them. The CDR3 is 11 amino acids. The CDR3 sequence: CASDGHYGYTF. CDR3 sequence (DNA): TGTGCCAGCGATGGGCACTATGGCTACACCTTC.

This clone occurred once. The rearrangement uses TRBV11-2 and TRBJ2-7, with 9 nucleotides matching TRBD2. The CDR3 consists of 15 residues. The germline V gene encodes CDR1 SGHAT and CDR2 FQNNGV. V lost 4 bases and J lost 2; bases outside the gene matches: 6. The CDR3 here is CASSSRLAAPYEQYF. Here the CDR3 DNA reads TGTGCCAGCAGCTCCCGACTAGCGGCCCCCTACGAGCAGTACTTC.

This CDR3 is CASRAAGGLSYEQYF. CDR3 DNA: TGTGCCAGTAGGGCAGCGGGAGGCCTTTCCTACGAGCAGTACTTC. The J gene is TRBJ2-7, the V gene TRBV19, with 9 nucleotides matching TRBD2. Germline V gene lookup returns CDR1 LNHDA and CDR2 SQIVND (reference sequence). V lost 6 bases and J lost 1; bases outside the gene matches: 7. CDR3 length: 15 amino acids. The full variable domain, completed using reference TRBV19 and TRBJ2-7, is DGGITQSPKYLFRKEGQNVTLSCEQNLNHDAMYWYRQDPGQGLRLIYYSQIVNDFQKGDIAEGYSVSREKKESFPLTVTSAQKNPTAFYLCASRAAGGLSYEQYFGPGTRLTVT.

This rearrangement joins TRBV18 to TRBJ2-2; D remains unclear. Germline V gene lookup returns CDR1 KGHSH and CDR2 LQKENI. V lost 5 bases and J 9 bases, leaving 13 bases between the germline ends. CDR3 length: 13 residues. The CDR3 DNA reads TGTGCCAGCTCAACCAGCGACGCCCGGGAGCTGTTTTTT. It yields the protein CASSTSDARELFF.

CDR3 residues: CASSYSGTGTQPQHF. CDR3 nucleotides: TGTGCCAGCAGTTACTCGGGGACAGGGACTCAGCCCCAGCATTTT. The rearrangement joins TRBV6-5 to TRBJ1-5, with 9 bases that match TRBD1. The CDR3 sequence is 15 residues long. The ends lost 0 bases at V and 6 bases at J; junction bases unmatched: 3. The germline V gene has CDR1 MNHEY and CDR2 SVGAGI.

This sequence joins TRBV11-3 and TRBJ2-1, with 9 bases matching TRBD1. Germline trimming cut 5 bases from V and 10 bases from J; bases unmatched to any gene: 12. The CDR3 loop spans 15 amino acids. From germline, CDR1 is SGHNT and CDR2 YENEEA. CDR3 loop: CASSNTGTGKGEQFF. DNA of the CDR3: TGTGCCAGCAGCAACACAGGGACAGGGAAGGGCGAGCAGTTCTTC.